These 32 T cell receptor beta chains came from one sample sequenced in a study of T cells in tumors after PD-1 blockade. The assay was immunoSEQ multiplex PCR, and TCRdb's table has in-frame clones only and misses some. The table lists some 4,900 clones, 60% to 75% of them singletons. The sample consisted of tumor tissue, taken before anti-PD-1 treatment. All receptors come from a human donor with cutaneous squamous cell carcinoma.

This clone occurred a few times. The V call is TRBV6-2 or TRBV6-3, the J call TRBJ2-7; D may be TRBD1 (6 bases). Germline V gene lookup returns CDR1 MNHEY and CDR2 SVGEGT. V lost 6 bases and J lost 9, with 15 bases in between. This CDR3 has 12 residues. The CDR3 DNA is TGTGCCAGCAGCTCACGACAGGAGAGGCAGTACTTC. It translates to CASSSRQERQYF.

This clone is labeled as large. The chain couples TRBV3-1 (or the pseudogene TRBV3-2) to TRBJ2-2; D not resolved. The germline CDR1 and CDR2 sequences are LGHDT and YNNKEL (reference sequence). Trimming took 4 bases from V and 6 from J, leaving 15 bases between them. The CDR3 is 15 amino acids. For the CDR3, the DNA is TGTGCCAGCAGCCCCCCGTTACCGATGGCCGGGGAGCTGTTTTTT. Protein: CASSPPLPMAGELFF.

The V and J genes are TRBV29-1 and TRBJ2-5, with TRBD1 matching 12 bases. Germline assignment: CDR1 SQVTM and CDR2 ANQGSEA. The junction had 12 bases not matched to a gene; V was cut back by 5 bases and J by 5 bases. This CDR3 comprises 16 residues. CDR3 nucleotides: TGCAGCGTTCCTCCGGGACAGGGGGCGATCGGGGAGACCCAGTACTTC. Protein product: CSVPPGQGAIGETQYF.

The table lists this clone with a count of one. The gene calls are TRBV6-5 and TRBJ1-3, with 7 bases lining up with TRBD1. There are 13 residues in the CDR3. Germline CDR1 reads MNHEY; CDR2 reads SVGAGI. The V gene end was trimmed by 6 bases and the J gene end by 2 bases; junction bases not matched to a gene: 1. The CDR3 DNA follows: TGTGCCAGCAGCCAGGGGGCTGGAAACACCATATATTTT. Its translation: CASSQGAGNTIYF.

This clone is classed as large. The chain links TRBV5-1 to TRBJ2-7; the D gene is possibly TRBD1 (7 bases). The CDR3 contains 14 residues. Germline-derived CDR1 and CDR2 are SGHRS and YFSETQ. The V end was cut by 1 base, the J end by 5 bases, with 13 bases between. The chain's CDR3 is CASSLQGGFDEQYF. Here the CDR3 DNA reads TGCGCCAGCAGCTTGCAGGGGGGTTTCGACGAGCAGTACTTC.

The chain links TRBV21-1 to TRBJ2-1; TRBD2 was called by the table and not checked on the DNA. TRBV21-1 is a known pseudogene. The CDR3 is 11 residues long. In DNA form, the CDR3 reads TGTGCCAGCAGCCTGTTAAATGAGCAGTTCTTC. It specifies CASSLLNEQFF.

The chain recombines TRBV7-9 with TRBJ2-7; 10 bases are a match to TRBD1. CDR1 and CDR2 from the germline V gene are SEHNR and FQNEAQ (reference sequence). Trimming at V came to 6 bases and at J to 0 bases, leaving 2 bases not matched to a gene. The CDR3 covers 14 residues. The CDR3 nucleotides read TGTGCCAGCAGGGGACAGGGGCCCTCCTACGAGCAGTACTTC. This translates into CASRGQGPSYEQYF.

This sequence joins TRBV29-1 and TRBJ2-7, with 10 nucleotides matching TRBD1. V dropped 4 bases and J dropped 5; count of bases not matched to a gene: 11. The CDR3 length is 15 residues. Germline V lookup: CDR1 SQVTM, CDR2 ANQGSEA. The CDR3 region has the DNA TGCAGCGTTGGGCCCTCGGGACAGGGGATACACGAGCAGTACTTC. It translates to CSVGPSGQGIHEQYF.

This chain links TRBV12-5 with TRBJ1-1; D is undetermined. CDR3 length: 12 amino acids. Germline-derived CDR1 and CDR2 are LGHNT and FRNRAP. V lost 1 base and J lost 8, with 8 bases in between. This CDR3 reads CASGLEVSEAFF. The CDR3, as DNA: TGTGCTAGTGGTTTGGAGGTCTCAGAAGCTTTCTTT. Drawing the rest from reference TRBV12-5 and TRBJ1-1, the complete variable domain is DARVTQTPRHKVTEMGQEVTMRCQPILGHNTVFWYRQTMMQGLELLAYFRNRAPLDDSGMPKDRFSAEMPDATLATLKIQPSEPRDSAVYFCASGLEVSEAFFGQGTRLTVV.

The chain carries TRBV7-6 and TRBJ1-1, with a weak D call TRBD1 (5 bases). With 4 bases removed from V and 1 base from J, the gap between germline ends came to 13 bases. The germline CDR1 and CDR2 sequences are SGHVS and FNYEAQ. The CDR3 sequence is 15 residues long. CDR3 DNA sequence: TGTGCCAGCAGCTACGGGGGGTCCAAGAACACTGAAGCTTTCTTT. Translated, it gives CASSYGGSKNTEAFF.

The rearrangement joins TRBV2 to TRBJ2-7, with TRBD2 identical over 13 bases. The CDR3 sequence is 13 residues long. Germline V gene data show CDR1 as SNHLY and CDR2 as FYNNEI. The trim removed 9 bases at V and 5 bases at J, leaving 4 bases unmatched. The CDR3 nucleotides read TGTGCCAGTAGACTAGCGGGGGGCCACGAGCAGTACTTC. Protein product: CASRLAGGHEQYF. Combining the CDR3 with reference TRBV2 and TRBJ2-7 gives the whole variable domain EPEVTQTPSHQVTQMGQEVILRCVPISNHLYFYWYRQILGQKVEFLVSFYNNEISEKSEIFDDQFSVERPDGSNFTLKIRSTKLEDSAMYFCASRLAGGHEQYFGPGTRLTVT.

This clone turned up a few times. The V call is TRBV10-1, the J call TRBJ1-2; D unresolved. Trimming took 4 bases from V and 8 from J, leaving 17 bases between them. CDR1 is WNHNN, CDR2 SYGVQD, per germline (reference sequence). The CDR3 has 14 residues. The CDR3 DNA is TGCGCCAGCAGTGCGAACGGGAAAGTGGGCGGCTACACCTTC. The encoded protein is CASSANGKVGGYTF.

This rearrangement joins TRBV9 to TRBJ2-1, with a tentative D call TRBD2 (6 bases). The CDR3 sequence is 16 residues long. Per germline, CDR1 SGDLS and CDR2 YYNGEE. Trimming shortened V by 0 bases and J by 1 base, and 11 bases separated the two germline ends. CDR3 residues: CASSVEPSASYNEQFF. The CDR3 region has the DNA TGTGCCAGCAGCGTAGAGCCTAGCGCATCCTACAATGAGCAGTTCTTC. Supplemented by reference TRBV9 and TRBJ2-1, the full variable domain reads DSGVTQTPKHLITATGQRVTLRCSPRSGDLSVYWYQQSLDQGLQFLIQYYNGEERAKGNILERFSAQQFPDLHSELNLSSLELGDSALYFCASSVEPSASYNEQFFGPGTRLTVL.

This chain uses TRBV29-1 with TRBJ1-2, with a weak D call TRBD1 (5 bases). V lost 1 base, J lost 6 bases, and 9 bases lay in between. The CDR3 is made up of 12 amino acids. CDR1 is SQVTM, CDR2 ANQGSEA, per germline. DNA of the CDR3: TGCAGCGTTGAAGGGGACGTGAATGGCTACACCTTC. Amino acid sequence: CSVEGDVNGYTF.

The DNA for the CDR3 is TGTGCCAGTAGTATAGAAAGGGAAAAACTGTTTTTT. Its translation is CASSIEREKLFF. The chain links TRBV19 to TRBJ1-4; no reliable D call. Per the germline V gene, CDR1 is LNHDA and CDR2 is SQIVND (reference sequence). This CDR3 has 12 amino acids. V gave up 0 bases and J gave up 8 bases, with 4 bases separating them.

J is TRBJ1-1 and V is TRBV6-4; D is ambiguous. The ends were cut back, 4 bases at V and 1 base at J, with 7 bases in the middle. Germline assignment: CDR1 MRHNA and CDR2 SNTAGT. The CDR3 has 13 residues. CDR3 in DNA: TGTGCCAGCAGTGTGGAGGAGAACACTGAAGCTTTCTTT. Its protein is CASSVEENTEAFF.

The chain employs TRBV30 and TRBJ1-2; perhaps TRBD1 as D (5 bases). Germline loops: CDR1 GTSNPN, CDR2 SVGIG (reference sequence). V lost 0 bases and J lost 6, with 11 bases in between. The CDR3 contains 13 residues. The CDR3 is CAWSVLRGHGYTF. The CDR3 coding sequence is TGTGCCTGGAGTGTACTCCGGGGACATGGCTACACCTTC.

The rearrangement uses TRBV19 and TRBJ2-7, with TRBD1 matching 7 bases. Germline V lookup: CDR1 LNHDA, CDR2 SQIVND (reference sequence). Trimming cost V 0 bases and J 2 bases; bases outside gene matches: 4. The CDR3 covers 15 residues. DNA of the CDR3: TGTGCCAGTAGTATAGATGTGGGACAGACCTACGAGCAGTACTTC. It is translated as CASSIDVGQTYEQYF.

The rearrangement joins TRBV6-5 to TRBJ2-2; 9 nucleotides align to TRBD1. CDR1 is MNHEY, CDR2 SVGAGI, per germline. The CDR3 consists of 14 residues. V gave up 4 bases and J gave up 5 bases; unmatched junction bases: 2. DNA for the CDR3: TGTGCCAGCAGTTGGGACAGGGTAACCGGGGAGCTGTTTTTT. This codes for CASSWDRVTGELFF.

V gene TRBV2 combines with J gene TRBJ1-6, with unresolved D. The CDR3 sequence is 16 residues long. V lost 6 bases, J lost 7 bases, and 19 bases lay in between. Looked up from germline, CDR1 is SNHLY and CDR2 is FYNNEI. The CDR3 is CASRGREALGNSPLHF. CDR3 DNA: TGTGCCAGCAGGGGCCGGGAAGCCCTAGGAAATTCACCCCTCCACTTT.

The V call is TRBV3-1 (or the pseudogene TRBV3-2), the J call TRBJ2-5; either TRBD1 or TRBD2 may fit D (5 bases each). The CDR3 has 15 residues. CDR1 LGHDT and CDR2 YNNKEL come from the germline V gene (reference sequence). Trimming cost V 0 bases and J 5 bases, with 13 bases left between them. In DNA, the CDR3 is TGTGCCAGCAGCCAAGACGAGGGGCCCCGGGAGACCCAGTACTTC. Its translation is CASSQDEGPRETQYF.

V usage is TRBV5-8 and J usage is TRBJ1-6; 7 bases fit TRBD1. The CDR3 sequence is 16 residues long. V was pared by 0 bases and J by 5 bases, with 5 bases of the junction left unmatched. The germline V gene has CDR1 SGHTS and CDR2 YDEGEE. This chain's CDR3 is CASSLVVQGNNSPLHF. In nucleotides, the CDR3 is TGTGCCAGCAGCTTGGTGGTACAGGGGAATAATTCACCCCTCCACTTT.

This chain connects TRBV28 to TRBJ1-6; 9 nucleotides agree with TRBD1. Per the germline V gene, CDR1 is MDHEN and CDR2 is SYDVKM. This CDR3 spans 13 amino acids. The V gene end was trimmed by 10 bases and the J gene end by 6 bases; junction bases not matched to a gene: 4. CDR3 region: CAIGGQGNSPLHF. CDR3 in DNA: TGTGCCATTGGGGGACAGGGTAATTCACCCCTCCACTTT.

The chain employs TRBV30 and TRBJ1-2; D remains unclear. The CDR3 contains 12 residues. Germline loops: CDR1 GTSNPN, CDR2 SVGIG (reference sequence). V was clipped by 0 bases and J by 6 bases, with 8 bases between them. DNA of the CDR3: TGTGCCTGGAGTGTAAACCCCCATGGCTACACCTTC. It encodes CAWSVNPHGYTF.

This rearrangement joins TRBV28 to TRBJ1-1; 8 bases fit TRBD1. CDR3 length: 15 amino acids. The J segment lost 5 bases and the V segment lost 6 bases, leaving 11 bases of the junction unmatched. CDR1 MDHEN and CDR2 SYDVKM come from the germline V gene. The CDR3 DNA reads TGTGCCAGCAGGGAGACAGGGGCGGGGGAGACTGAAGCTTTCTTT. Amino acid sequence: CASRETGAGETEAFF.

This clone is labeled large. The CDR3 bases are TGTGCCAGCAGTCGGACAGGGGCAACTAATGAAAAACTGTTTTTT. Protein sequence: CASSRTGATNEKLFF. The V and J genes are TRBV25-1 and TRBJ1-4; 9 positions agree with TRBD1. The germline CDR1 and CDR2 sequences are MGHDK and SYGVNS. Unmatched junction bases numbered 1, after V lost 5 bases and J lost 0 bases. The CDR3 covers 15 residues.

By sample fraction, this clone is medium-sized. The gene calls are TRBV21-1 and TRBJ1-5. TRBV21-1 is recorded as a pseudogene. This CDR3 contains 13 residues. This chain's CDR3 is CASKRVGFGPQHF. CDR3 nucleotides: TGTGCCAGCAAACGAGTGGGTTTTGGCCCCCAGCATTTT.

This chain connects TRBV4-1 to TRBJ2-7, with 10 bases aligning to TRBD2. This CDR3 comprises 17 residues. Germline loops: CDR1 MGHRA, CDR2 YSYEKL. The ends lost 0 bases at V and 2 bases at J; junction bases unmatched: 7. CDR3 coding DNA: TGCGCCAGCAGCCAAGAGGCTAGCGGGGGCTTACCCTACGAGCAGTACTTC. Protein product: CASSQEASGGLPYEQYF.

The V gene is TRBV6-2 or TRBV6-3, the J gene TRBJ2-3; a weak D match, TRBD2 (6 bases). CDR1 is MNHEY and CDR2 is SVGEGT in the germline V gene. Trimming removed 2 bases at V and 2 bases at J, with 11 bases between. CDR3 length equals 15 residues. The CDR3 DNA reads TGTGCCAGCAGTTACGGGGGGACCACCACAGATACGCAGTATTTT. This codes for CASSYGGTTTDTQYF.

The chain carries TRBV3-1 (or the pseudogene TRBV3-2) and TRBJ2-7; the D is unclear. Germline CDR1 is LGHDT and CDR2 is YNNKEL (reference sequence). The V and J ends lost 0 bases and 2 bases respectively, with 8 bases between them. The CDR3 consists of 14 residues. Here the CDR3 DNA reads TGTGCCAGCAGCCAAGATACCAGCGCCTACGAGCAGTACTTC. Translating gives CASSQDTSAYEQYF.

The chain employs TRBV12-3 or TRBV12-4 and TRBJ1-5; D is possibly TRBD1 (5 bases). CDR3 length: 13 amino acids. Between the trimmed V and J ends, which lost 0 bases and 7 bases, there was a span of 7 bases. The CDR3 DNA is TGTGCCAGCAGTTTAGCGGGGGACCAGCCCCAGCATTTT. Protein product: CASSLAGDQPQHF.

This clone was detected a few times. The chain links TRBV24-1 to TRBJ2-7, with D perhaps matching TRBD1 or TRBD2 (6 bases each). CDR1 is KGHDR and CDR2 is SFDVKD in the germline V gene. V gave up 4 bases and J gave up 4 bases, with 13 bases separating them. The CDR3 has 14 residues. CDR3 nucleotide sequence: TGTGCCACCAGTGACGGGGGCAGGGGATACGAGCAGTACTTC. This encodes CATSDGGRGYEQYF.